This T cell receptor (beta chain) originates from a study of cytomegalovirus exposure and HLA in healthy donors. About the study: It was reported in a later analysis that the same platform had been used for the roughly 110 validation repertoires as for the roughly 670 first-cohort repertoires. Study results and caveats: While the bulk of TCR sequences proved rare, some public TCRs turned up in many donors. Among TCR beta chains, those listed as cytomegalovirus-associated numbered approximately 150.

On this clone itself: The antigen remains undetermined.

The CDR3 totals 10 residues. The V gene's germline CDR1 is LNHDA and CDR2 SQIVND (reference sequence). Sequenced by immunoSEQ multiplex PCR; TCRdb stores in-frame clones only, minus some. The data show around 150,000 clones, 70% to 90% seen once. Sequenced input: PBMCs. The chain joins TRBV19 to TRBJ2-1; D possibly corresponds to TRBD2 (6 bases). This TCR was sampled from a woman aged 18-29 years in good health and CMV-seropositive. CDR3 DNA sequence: TGTTCTGCGGGATACAATGAGCAGTTCTTC. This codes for CSAGYNEQFF.